Reported below is one T cell receptor beta chain. CD8+ and CD4+ T cells circulating in blood were sequenced for TCR beta. The multiple sclerosis controls were treatment-naive patients affected by stable or active relapsing-remitting disease. TEMRA cells were FACS-enriched, unlike CD8+ and CD4+ T cells, which were negatively isolated. The sample comes from a study of CD8 T cells in Susac syndrome. The CDR3 is 14 residues long. The V gene's germline CDR1 is LNHDA and CDR2 SQIVND (reference sequence). V shed 7 bases and J shed 1 base, with 11 bases lying between them. RNA amounts of about 0.5 to 1 ug underwent reverse transcription with random hexamers. TCR beta CDR3 was amplified by immunoSEQ multiplex PCR. This amplification extended across 54 Vbeta and 13 Jbeta segments. In TCRdb, the immunoSEQ multiplex PCR reads were re-called with MiXCR into one record per CDR3 protein. Of about 66,000 distinct CDR3 sequences detected, around 96% appear once; the ten largest clones hold around 0.6%.

Sequenced: CD8+ T cells from PBMCs. The rearrangement joins TRBV19 to TRBJ1-5; D is possibly TRBD1 (6 bases). This sequence was found in a human donor with multiple sclerosis. CDR3 nucleotide sequence: TGTGCCAGTACCTCCCAGGGGAGCAATCAGCCCCAGCATTTT. Its protein is CASTSQGSNQPQHF.